The rows below give T cell receptor beta chains drawn from one sample of a study of a mutant IDH1 vaccine in newly diagnosed glioma. The antigens for these receptors are not known. This table comes from immunoSEQ multiplex PCR, and its TCRdb copy is limited to in-frame clones, with some not included. Among over 95,000 clones listed, 75% to 90% were seen once. Source: PBMCs, taken from a glioma patient whose treatment included an IDH1 peptide vaccine. The source of these receptors is a woman aged 45-59 years with glioma. Both conserved end residues are trimmed from each CDR3. A D gene is named only where the DNA matches it firmly.

D	J	V	CDR3
NA	TRBJ2-7	TRBV10-2	ASSEPSKWAYEQY
TRBD1	TRBJ2-7	TRBV4-2	ASSHPGTGAEQY
NA	TRBJ1-5	TRBV19	ASREGIWQPQH
TRBD1	TRBJ1-2	TRBV4-1	ASSPGSGTELYGYT
TRBD2	TRBJ2-7	TRBV7-6	ASSAVGAGGSYEQY
NA	TRBJ2-3	TRBV27	ASSSGTWTDTQY
NA	TRBJ2-7	TRBV28	ASSQPRAERAYEQY
NA	TRBJ2-1	TRBV7-2	ASSSVGPYNEQF
TRBD1	TRBJ1-5	TRBV6-4	ASSEEGQMCGDQPQH
NA	TRBJ1-5	TRBV2	ASSVGQLSNQPQH
NA	TRBJ1-2	TRBV9	ASSVGPSYGYT
NA	TRBJ1-6	TRBV4-1	ASSQVGGLSPLH
NA	TRBJ2-3	TRBV6-5	ASSSISTDTQY
NA	TRBJ1-3	TRBV30	AWSLGPGNTIY
TRBD1	TRBJ1-6	TRBV4-1	ASSQYFPTGVNSPLH
NA	TRBJ2-3	TRBV5-4	ASSLDYELDTQY
TRBD2	TRBJ2-7	TRBV6-6	ASSPLREVNEQY
TRBD1	TRBJ2-7	TRBV19	ASSYRGPSYEQY
NA	TRBJ1-5	TRBV2	ASSSGLGNQPQH
TRBD2	TRBJ2-1	TRBV9	VSSQRGYNEQF